A single TCR beta chain is shown here with its context. This entry is derived from a study of glioma-infiltrating T cells. With V trimmed by 0 bases and J by 2 bases, 4 bases remained unmatched. Germline assignment: CDR1 LNHNV and CDR2 YYDKDF (reference sequence). The CDR3 covers 15 residues. Using RNA template, CDR3s of TCR alpha and beta were amplified with iRepertoire arm-PCR. TCRdb re-called the multiplex PCR reads through MiXCR, storing one row per CDR3 protein. Of 300,000 to 450,000 distinct CDR3 sequences in the sample, roughly two fifths were seen once. The receptor was derived from a human donor with low-grade glioma or glioblastoma, undergoing nonglioma brain surgery, or in good health (not recorded which). The genes are TRBV15 and TRBJ2-7, with 7 bases identical to TRBD1. Sequencing was carried out using glioma tissue, nonneoplastic brain tissue, or PBMCs (not recorded which). The CDR3 DNA reads as TGTGCCACCAGCAGAGATCAGGGACAGACCTACGAGCAGTACTTC. Amino acid sequence: CATSRDQGQTYEQYF.